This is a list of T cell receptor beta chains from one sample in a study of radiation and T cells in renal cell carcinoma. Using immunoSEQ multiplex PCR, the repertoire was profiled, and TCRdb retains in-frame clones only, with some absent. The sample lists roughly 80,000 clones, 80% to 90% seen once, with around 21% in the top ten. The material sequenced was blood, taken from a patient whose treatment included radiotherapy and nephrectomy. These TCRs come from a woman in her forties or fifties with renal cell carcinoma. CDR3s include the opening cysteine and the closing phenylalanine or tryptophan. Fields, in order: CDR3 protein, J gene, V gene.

cdr3_aa: CASRQGLNEQFF
j_call: TRBJ2-1
v_call: TRBV6-6

cdr3_aa: CASSRSGGAYHGYTF
j_call: TRBJ1-2
v_call: TRBV27

cdr3_aa: CASSLGDRDEQYF
j_call: TRBJ2-7
v_call: TRBV7-8

cdr3_aa: CASSLVGTTGELFF
j_call: TRBJ2-2
v_call: TRBV7-2

cdr3_aa: CASSQDPHGELFF
j_call: TRBJ2-2
v_call: TRBV4-2

cdr3_aa: CAISEGGLAATQYF
j_call: TRBJ2-5
v_call: TRBV10-3

cdr3_aa: CASSEKGKENFNSPLHF
j_call: TRBJ1-6
v_call: TRBV6-1

cdr3_aa: CASSFPPGQGVEKLFF
j_call: TRBJ1-4
v_call: TRBV7-9

cdr3_aa: CAIRGIFDTGELFF
j_call: TRBJ2-2
v_call: TRBV10-3

cdr3_aa: CATTKPALRDEQFF
j_call: TRBJ2-1
v_call: TRBV7-9

cdr3_aa: CASSPSTGERYGYTF
j_call: TRBJ1-2
v_call: TRBV28

cdr3_aa: CAWSVLVGANVLTF
j_call: TRBJ2-6
v_call: TRBV30

cdr3_aa: CSVGESGYEQYF
j_call: TRBJ2-7
v_call: TRBV29-1

cdr3_aa: CASSFTELGYTF
j_call: TRBJ1-2
v_call: TRBV7-2

cdr3_aa: CASSSQGARPPYEQYF
j_call: TRBJ2-7
v_call: TRBV7-9

cdr3_aa: CASSLATQDNEQFF
j_call: TRBJ2-1
v_call: TRBV5-1

cdr3_aa: CASSGQGPYSNQPQHF
j_call: TRBJ1-5
v_call: TRBV2

cdr3_aa: CASSGQGYDQPQHF
j_call: TRBJ1-5
v_call: TRBV9

cdr3_aa: CASSVRFPGPGTDTQYF
j_call: TRBJ2-3
v_call: TRBV9

cdr3_aa: CASSLLGSQLGYTF
j_call: TRBJ1-2
v_call: TRBV28

cdr3_aa: CASSLGLANTGELFF
j_call: TRBJ2-2
v_call: TRBV7-8

cdr3_aa: CASSQLGTGTPDGNTIYF
j_call: TRBJ1-3
v_call: TRBV4-1